This is a list of T cell receptor beta chains from one sample in a study of human thymus T cells. Assay: immunoSEQ multiplex PCR; the TCRdb copy retains only in-frame clones and omits some. The sample lists 40,000 to 45,000 clones; around 94% were seen once. Sequencing used blood. These receptors were taken from a boy under two years old with a congenital heart defect but otherwise immunologically healthy. The CDR3 runs from the conserved cysteine through the conserved F or W. The order of the fields is CDR3 length, J gene, D gene, V gene, clone size, CDR3 protein, CDR3 DNA. The D gene is left open where the match is weak. A row's size may be missing; if present it is once, few, many or a size class.

CDR3 length: 14
J gene: TRBJ2-1
D gene: NA
V gene: TRBV9
clone size: NA
CDR3 protein: CASSVNRGAGEQFF
CDR3 DNA: TGTGCCAGCAGCGTTAATAGGGGGGCCGGTGAGCAGTTCTTC

CDR3 length: 12
J gene: TRBJ2-5
D gene: NA
V gene: TRBV7-9
clone size: NA
CDR3 protein: CASSTSQETQYF
CDR3 DNA: TGTGCCAGCAGCACTAGCCAAGAGACCCAGTACTTC

CDR3 length: 16
J gene: TRBJ1-5
D gene: TRBD1
V gene: TRBV28
clone size: NA
CDR3 protein: CASSPTGTGMAQPQHF
CDR3 DNA: TGTGCCAGCAGTCCCACCGGGACAGGGATGGCTCAGCCCCAGCATTTT

CDR3 length: 15
J gene: TRBJ2-6
D gene: NA
V gene: TRBV19
clone size: NA
CDR3 protein: CASSIGRAGANVLTF
CDR3 DNA: TGTGCCAGTAGTATAGGTAGGGCTGGGGCCAACGTCCTGACTTTC

CDR3 length: 13
J gene: TRBJ2-5
D gene: NA
V gene: TRBV5-6
clone size: NA
CDR3 protein: CASRLSGVKTQYF
CDR3 DNA: TGTGCCAGCAGATTATCCGGGGTGAAGACCCAGTACTTC

CDR3 length: 14
J gene: TRBJ2-7
D gene: TRBD2
V gene: TRBV4-1
clone size: NA
CDR3 protein: CASSSTSGAYEQYF
CDR3 DNA: TGCGCCAGCAGCTCGACTAGCGGTGCCTACGAGCAGTACTTC

CDR3 length: 15
J gene: TRBJ2-5
D gene: TRBD2
V gene: TRBV27
clone size: NA
CDR3 protein: CASSPRLAGGETQYF
CDR3 DNA: TGTGCCAGCAGTCCGCGACTAGCGGGGGGGGAGACCCAGTACTTC

CDR3 length: 12
J gene: TRBJ2-3
D gene: NA
V gene: TRBV5-1
clone size: NA
CDR3 protein: CASSQDLDTQYF
CDR3 DNA: TGCGCCAGCAGCCAGGACCTAGATACGCAGTATTTT

CDR3 length: 11
J gene: TRBJ1-1
D gene: NA
V gene: TRBV19
clone size: few
CDR3 protein: CASSTGRGAFF
CDR3 DNA: TGTGCCAGTAGTACGGGGCGGGGAGCTTTCTTT

CDR3 length: 14
J gene: TRBJ1-2
D gene: NA
V gene: TRBV28
clone size: NA
CDR3 protein: CASSFRLAWGGYTF
CDR3 DNA: TGTGCCAGCAGTTTTAGGCTGGCCTGGGGGGGCTACACCTTC

CDR3 length: 14
J gene: TRBJ2-5
D gene: NA
V gene: TRBV5-1
clone size: NA
CDR3 protein: CASSTDRFRETQYF
CDR3 DNA: TGCGCCAGCAGCACCGACAGGTTCAGGGAGACCCAGTACTTC

CDR3 length: 11
J gene: TRBJ2-1
D gene: NA
V gene: TRBV9
clone size: NA
CDR3 protein: CASSVNNEQFF
CDR3 DNA: TGTGCCAGCAGCGTAAACAATGAGCAGTTCTTC

CDR3 length: 13
J gene: TRBJ1-5
D gene: NA
V gene: TRBV28
clone size: once
CDR3 protein: CASSLYRDYPQHF
CDR3 DNA: TGTGCCAGCAGTTTATACAGGGATTATCCCCAGCATTTT

CDR3 length: 15
J gene: TRBJ2-3
D gene: TRBD2
V gene: TRBV6-5
clone size: once
CDR3 protein: CASSGLAGGPYTQYF
CDR3 DNA: TGTGCCAGCAGCGGACTAGCGGGGGGGCCTTATACGCAGTATTTT

CDR3 length: 12
J gene: TRBJ1-1
D gene: NA
V gene: TRBV7-2
clone size: NA
CDR3 protein: CASSFTLTEAFF
CDR3 DNA: TGTGCCAGCAGCTTTACGTTGACTGAAGCTTTCTTT

CDR3 length: 13
J gene: TRBJ2-3
D gene: NA
V gene: TRBV9
clone size: NA
CDR3 protein: CASSVGTTDTQYF
CDR3 DNA: TGTGCCAGCAGCGTAGGGACCACAGATACGCAGTATTTT

CDR3 length: 12
J gene: TRBJ1-6
D gene: NA
V gene: TRBV30
clone size: NA
CDR3 protein: CAWGHYNSPLHF
CDR3 DNA: TGTGCCTGGGGACACTATAATTCACCCCTCCACTTT

CDR3 length: 14
J gene: TRBJ2-2
D gene: TRBD1
V gene: TRBV5-1
clone size: NA
CDR3 protein: CASSWTGNTGELFF
CDR3 DNA: TGCGCCAGCAGCTGGACAGGGAACACCGGGGAGCTGTTTTTT

CDR3 length: 15
J gene: TRBJ1-2
D gene: NA
V gene: TRBV5-1
clone size: NA
CDR3 protein: CASSLEGRGLRGYTF
CDR3 DNA: TGCGCCAGCAGCTTGGAGGGTAGGGGCCTAAGGGGCTACACCTTC

CDR3 length: 16
J gene: TRBJ1-3
D gene: NA
V gene: TRBV9
clone size: NA
CDR3 protein: CASSVGESRAGNTIYF
CDR3 DNA: TGTGCCAGCAGCGTAGGGGAAAGCAGGGCGGGAAACACCATATATTTT

CDR3 length: 16
J gene: TRBJ2-2
D gene: TRBD1
V gene: TRBV9
clone size: NA
CDR3 protein: CASSSPGTGDTGELFF
CDR3 DNA: TGTGCCAGCAGCTCCCCCGGGACAGGGGACACCGGGGAGCTGTTTTTT

CDR3 length: 15
J gene: TRBJ2-7
D gene: NA
V gene: TRBV7-9
clone size: NA
CDR3 protein: CASSLYGGRGDEQYF
CDR3 DNA: TGTGCCAGCAGCCTATACGGCGGCAGGGGGGACGAGCAGTACTTC

CDR3 length: 15
J gene: TRBJ1-5
D gene: NA
V gene: TRBV28
clone size: NA
CDR3 protein: CASSPRTVANQPQHF
CDR3 DNA: TGTGCCAGCAGTCCCCGGACGGTTGCCAATCAGCCCCAGCATTTT

CDR3 length: 15
J gene: TRBJ2-5
D gene: NA
V gene: TRBV9
clone size: NA
CDR3 protein: CASSVEQGMGETQYF
CDR3 DNA: TGTGCCAGCAGCGTAGAGCAGGGTATGGGAGAGACCCAGTACTTC

CDR3 length: 16
J gene: TRBJ1-2
D gene: NA
V gene: TRBV6-5
clone size: NA
CDR3 protein: CASSYSLGPIHYGYTF
CDR3 DNA: TGTGCCAGCAGTTACTCGCTAGGTCCTATTCACTATGGCTACACCTTC

CDR3 length: 15
J gene: TRBJ2-1
D gene: TRBD2
V gene: TRBV6-4
clone size: NA
CDR3 protein: CASSQLAGHGYEQFF
CDR3 DNA: TGTGCCAGCAGTCAACTAGCGGGCCATGGGTATGAGCAGTTCTTC

CDR3 length: 14
J gene: TRBJ1-1
D gene: NA
V gene: TRBV7-2
clone size: NA
CDR3 protein: CASSLQEFNTEAFF
CDR3 DNA: TGTGCCAGCAGCTTGCAGGAATTTAACACTGAAGCTTTCTTT

CDR3 length: 14
J gene: TRBJ1-2
D gene: NA
V gene: TRBV5-1
clone size: NA
CDR3 protein: CASSPTPTVAGYTF
CDR3 DNA: TGCGCCAGCAGCCCGACCCCGACAGTAGCGGGCTACACCTTC

CDR3 length: 14
J gene: TRBJ2-7
D gene: NA
V gene: TRBV5-4
clone size: NA
CDR3 protein: CANITLASNREQYF
CDR3 DNA: TGTGCCAATATAACTCTGGCTAGCAATCGGGAGCAGTACTTC

CDR3 length: 14
J gene: TRBJ1-4
D gene: NA
V gene: TRBV5-4
clone size: NA
CDR3 protein: CASRSTATNEKLFF
CDR3 DNA: TGTGCCAGCAGATCGACAGCAACTAATGAAAAACTGTTTTTT

CDR3 length: 12
J gene: TRBJ2-1
D gene: NA
V gene: TRBV10-2
clone size: NA
CDR3 protein: CASSFGDNEQFF
CDR3 DNA: TGCGCCAGCAGTTTCGGGGACAATGAGCAGTTCTTC

CDR3 length: 15
J gene: TRBJ2-5
D gene: TRBD2
V gene: TRBV5-1
clone size: NA
CDR3 protein: CASSTFSSGGETQYF
CDR3 DNA: TGCGCCAGCAGCACCTTCTCTAGCGGGGGGGAGACCCAGTACTTC

CDR3 length: 15
J gene: TRBJ2-3
D gene: NA
V gene: TRBV25-1
clone size: NA
CDR3 protein: CASSERASTADTQYF
CDR3 DNA: TGTGCCAGCAGTGAACGGGCTTCAACTGCAGATACGCAGTATTTT

CDR3 length: 13
J gene: TRBJ1-5
D gene: NA
V gene: TRBV6-5
clone size: NA
CDR3 protein: CASSYERGQPQHF
CDR3 DNA: TGTGCCAGCAGTTACGAGAGGGGGCAGCCCCAGCATTTT

CDR3 length: 11
J gene: TRBJ2-7
D gene: NA
V gene: TRBV15
clone size: NA
CDR3 protein: CAAAGIYEQYF
CDR3 DNA: TGTGCCGCGGCCGGGATCTACGAGCAGTACTTC